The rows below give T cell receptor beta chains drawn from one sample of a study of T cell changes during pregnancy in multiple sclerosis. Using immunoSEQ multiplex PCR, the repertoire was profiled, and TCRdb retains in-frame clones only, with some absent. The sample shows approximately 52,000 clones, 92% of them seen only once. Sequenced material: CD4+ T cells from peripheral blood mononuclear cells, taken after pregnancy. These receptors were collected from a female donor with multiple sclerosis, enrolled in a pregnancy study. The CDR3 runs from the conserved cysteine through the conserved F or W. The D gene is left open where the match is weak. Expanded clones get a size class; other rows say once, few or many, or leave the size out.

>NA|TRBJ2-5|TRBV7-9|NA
TGTGCCAGCAGCCGGGACACCCAAGAGACCCAGTACTTC
CASSRDTQETQYF
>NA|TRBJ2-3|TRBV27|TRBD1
TGTGCCAGCAGGGCCCTCCGGACAGGGCTGTCAGATACGCAGTATTTT
CASRALRTGLSDTQYF
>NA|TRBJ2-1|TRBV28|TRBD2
TGTGCCAGCAGCCTCCGACGACTAGCAGGATACAATGAGCAGTTCTTC
CASSLRRLAGYNEQFF
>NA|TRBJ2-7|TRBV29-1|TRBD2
TGCAGCGCGGCTGGGGGAGGGCCCTCCCACGAGCAGTACTTC
CSAAGGGPSHEQYF
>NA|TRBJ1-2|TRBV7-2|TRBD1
TGTGCCAGCAGCTTAGTCAGCGGGACAGGGTTAGGACTCCGTGGCTACACCTTC
CASSLVSGTGLGLRGYTF
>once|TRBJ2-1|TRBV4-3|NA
TGCGCCAGCAGCCAAGATAAAATATCCGCGCGTGAGCAGTTCTTC
CASSQDKISAREQFF
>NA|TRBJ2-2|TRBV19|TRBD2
TGTGCCAGTAGTACTCTTCGACATTTCTCTCCGGGACTGAGCGGGAGGGCCTCCGGGGAGCTGTTTTTT
CASSTLRHFSPGLSGRASGELFF
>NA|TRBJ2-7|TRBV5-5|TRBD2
TGTGCCAGCAGCTTGTCGCTAGCGGGCGTCTACGAGCAGTACTTC
CASSLSLAGVYEQYF
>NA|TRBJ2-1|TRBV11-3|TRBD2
TGTGCCAGCAGCTTTACTAGCGGGGGGAGGGATGAGCAGTTCTTC
CASSFTSGGRDEQFF
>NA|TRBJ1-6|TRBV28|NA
TGTGCCAGCAGTCCGTTGCTAGCTAATTCACCCCTCCACTTT
CASSPLLANSPLHF
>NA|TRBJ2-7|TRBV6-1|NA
TGTGCCAGCACCCCGGAGGGTTACGAGCAGTACTTC
CASTPEGYEQYF
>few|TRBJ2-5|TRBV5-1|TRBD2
TGCGCCAGCAGCGGGGGCACCCCGGGACTAGCCCCCGGGTCCCAGTACTTC
CASSGGTPGLAPGSQYF
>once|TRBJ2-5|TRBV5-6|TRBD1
TGTGCCAGCAGCTTGGCGGGACAGGGTGAAGAGACCCAGTACTTC
CASSLAGQGEETQYF
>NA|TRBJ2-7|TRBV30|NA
TGTGCCTGGAGTGTGAAGGGGTGGACAGAAGGAAAGGGAGAGCAGTACTTC
CAWSVKGWTEGKGEQYF
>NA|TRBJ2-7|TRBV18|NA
TGTGCCAGCTCCACGGGCGGACTCCCCTACGAGCAGTACTTC
CASSTGGLPYEQYF
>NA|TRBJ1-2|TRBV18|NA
TGTGCCAGCTCCCTTCTGAAAGGAGGGGAGTTCAGTTCGGGTGGCTACACCTTC
CASSLLKGGEFSSGGYTF
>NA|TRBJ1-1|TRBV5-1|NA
TGCGCCAGCAGCTTGGCGTCAGACCGGGGAGCTTTCTTT
CASSLASDRGAFF
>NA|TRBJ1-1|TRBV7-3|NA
TGTGCCAGCAGCCCCGGGAGAAGCAGGAGGGTCACTGAAGCTTTCTTT
CASSPGRSRRVTEAFF
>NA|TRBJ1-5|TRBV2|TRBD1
TGTGCCAGCAGCGGACAGGCTAATCAGCCTCAGCATTTT
CASSGQANQPQHF
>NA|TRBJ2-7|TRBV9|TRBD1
TGTGCCAGCAGCGACCCGGGACAGCTCTCCTACGAGCAGTACTTC
CASSDPGQLSYEQYF
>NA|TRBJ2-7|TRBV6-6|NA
TGTGCCAGCAGTAAATCCCTAGCGTTAAGCTCCTACGAGCAGTACTTC
CASSKSLALSSYEQYF
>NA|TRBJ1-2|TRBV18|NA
TGTGCCAGCTCACCAAAGTCCCTAAACTATGGCTACACCTTC
CASSPKSLNYGYTF
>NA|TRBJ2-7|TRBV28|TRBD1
TGTGCCAGCGGAATCTCCGGGACAGGGGGCCACGAGCAGTACTTC
CASGISGTGGHEQYF
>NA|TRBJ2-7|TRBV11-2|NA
TGTGCCAGCAGCTTAGAAGTAACCGGGAACGAGCAGTACTTC
CASSLEVTGNEQYF
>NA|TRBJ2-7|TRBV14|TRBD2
TGTGCCAGCAGCATCGGACTAGCGCGCGAGCAGTACTTC
CASSIGLAREQYF
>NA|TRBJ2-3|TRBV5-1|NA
TGCGCCAGCACTGAAGCGGTCACAGATACGCAGTATTTT
CASTEAVTDTQYF
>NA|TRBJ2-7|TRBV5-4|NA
TGTGCCAGCAGCCCGAGGGATGGGTCCTACGAGCAGTACTTC
CASSPRDGSYEQYF
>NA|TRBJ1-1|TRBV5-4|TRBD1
TGTGCCAGCAGCTTGGGACAGGGGGGGAACACTGAAGCTTTCTTT
CASSLGQGGNTEAFF
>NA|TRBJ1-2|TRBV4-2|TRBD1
TGTGCCAGCAGCAGGACAGGAAATAGGGATGGTGGCTACACCTTC
CASSRTGNRDGGYTF
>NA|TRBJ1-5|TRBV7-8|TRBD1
TGTGCCAGCAGCTTAGAAACCCCGCAGGGGGCAGGAGTTGGCAATCAGCCCCAGCATTTT
CASSLETPQGAGVGNQPQHF
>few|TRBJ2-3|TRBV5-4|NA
TGTGCCAGCAGCTTGTCCATCCGGACTTCTCCTACAGATACGCAGTATTTT
CASSLSIRTSPTDTQYF
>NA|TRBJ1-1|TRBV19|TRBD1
TGCGCCAGTAGCAGAACAGGGGTAAACACTGAAGCTTTCTTT
CASSRTGVNTEAFF
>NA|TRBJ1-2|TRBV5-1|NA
TGCGCCAGCAGCTTGCCCGACAGTGGGCTACCTCCTGACGAAGAGTATGGCTACACCTTC
CASSLPDSGLPPDEEYGYTF
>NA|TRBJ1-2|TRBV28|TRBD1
TGTGCCAGCAGATATACAGGGGGTGATGGCTACACCTTC
CASRYTGGDGYTF
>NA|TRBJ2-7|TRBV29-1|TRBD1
TGCAGCGTTGCTGTCTGGACAGGGATGAACGAGCAGTACTTC
CSVAVWTGMNEQYF
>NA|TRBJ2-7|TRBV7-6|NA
TGTGCCAGCAGCTTAGGAGCCGGTGTTTCCTACGAGCAGTACTTC
CASSLGAGVSYEQYF
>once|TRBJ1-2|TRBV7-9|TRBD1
TGTGCCAGCAGCCTCGACAGGGGGGATTATGGCTACACCTTC
CASSLDRGDYGYTF
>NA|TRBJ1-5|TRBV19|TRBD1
TGTGCCAGTAGCCTCGTCAGGGGGCGTCAGCCCCAGCATTTT
CASSLVRGRQPQHF
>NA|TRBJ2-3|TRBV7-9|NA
TGTGCCAGCAGCTGGACAGACCTTAGCACAGATACGCAGTATTTT
CASSWTDLSTDTQYF
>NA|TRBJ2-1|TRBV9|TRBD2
TGTGCCAGCAGCGTAGGAGCTAGCGGGGCTTACAATGAGCAGTTCTTC
CASSVGASGAYNEQFF
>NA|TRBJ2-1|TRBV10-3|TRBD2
TGTGCCATCAGTGAGCGATCCCCGGGACTAGCGGGAGATGAGCAGTTCTTC
CAISERSPGLAGDEQFF
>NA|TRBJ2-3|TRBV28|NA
TGTGCCACCCGCCTAGGTTTCACAGATACGCAGTATTTT
CATRLGFTDTQYF
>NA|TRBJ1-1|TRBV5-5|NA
TGTGCCAGCAGCTGGGGGGGGGTTTCCACTGAAGCTTTCTTT
CASSWGGVSTEAFF
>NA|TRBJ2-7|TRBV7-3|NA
TGTGCCAGCAGCCCAAACCCAGGGGTTGGAGGCGAGCAGTACTTC
CASSPNPGVGGEQYF
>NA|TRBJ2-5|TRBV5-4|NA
TGTGCCAGCAGCTTATCGGGAGATTTTCGGGAGACCCAGTACTTC
CASSLSGDFRETQYF
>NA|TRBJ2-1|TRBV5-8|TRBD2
TGTGCCAGCAGCTGGGGACTAGTATTATACAATGAGCAGTTCTTC
CASSWGLVLYNEQFF